This record covers a single T cell receptor (beta chain). PCR used 60 Vbeta primers and 13 Jbeta primers. Measured with immunoSEQ multiplex PCR; TCRdb has only the in-frame clones, and not every one. There are over 80,000 clones in the sample; under 85% occur only once, and 11% to 15% lies in the top ten. The CDR3 loop spans 16 amino acids. V dropped 4 bases and J dropped 2; count of bases not matched to a gene: 5. Looked up from germline, CDR1 is SGHRS and CDR2 is YFSETQ. These data come from a study of cytomegalovirus exposure and HLA in healthy donors. Study information: Among the roughly 400 genotyped donors, approximately 81% were placed in the Caucasian-associated ancestry cluster.

The sequenced sample was PBMCs. The V gene is TRBV5-1, the J gene TRBJ2-7; 14 bases are a match to TRBD2. This sequence was found in a woman in her seventies in good health and CMV-seropositive. Here the CDR3 DNA reads TGCGCCAGCAGCGCGGTGGGACTAGCGGGGGCCTACGAGCAGTACTTC. Translating it yields CASSAVGLAGAYEQYF.